A single sample is the source of the 5 T cell receptor beta chains below, sequenced in a study of blood T cell repertoires in COVID-19. Clones were read by immunoSEQ multiplex PCR, and TCRdb kept only the in-frame ones, dropping some. The sample holds around 200,000 clones, 80% to 90% seen once. Sequencing was carried out using PBMCs or T cells enriched from blood (not recorded which). Source of these receptors: a young man who had recovered from COVID-19.

The rearrangement uses TRBV19 and TRBJ2-1, with TRBD2 matching over 9 bases. The ends lost 5 bases at V and 2 bases at J; junction bases unmatched: 4. The CDR3 is 15 residues long. Germline V gives CDR1 LNHDA, CDR2 SQIVND (reference sequence). CDR3 region: CASSVTSGAYNEQFF. CDR3 in DNA: TGTGCCAGTAGTGTGACTAGCGGAGCCTACAATGAGCAGTTCTTC. The full variable domain, rest sourced from reference TRBV19 and TRBJ2-1, is DGGITQSPKYLFRKEGQNVTLSCEQNLNHDAMYWYRQDPGQGLRLIYYSQIVNDFQKGDIAEGYSVSREKKESFPLTVTSAQKNPTAFYLCASSVTSGAYNEQFFGPGTRLTVL.

A remark on this clone: One end of the junction varies from germline; a read error may be responsible. The chain carries TRBV24-1 and TRBJ2-1, with 7 positions matching TRBD1. CDR1 is KGHDR and CDR2 is SFDVKD in the germline V gene. The CDR3 is made up of 15 amino acids. CDR3 loop: CATRDSDPDRVEQFF. The CDR3 DNA is TGTGCCACCAGGGATTCAGACCCCGACAGGGTTGAGCAGTTCTTC.

The chain carries TRBV18 and TRBJ2-1; 12 bases agree with TRBD2. The germline V gene encodes CDR1 KGHSH and CDR2 LQKENI. Trimming cost V 5 bases and J 3 bases; bases outside gene matches: 5. The CDR3 has 16 amino acids. The CDR3 protein is CASSTLAGGRYNEQFF. The DNA of the CDR3 is TGTGCCAGCTCAACACTAGCGGGAGGACGCTACAATGAGCAGTTCTTC.

The V and J genes are TRBV28 and TRBJ2-3, with 7 bases identical to TRBD2. V dropped 8 bases and J dropped 1; count of bases not matched to a gene: 9. This CDR3 has 15 residues. Germline V lookup: CDR1 MDHEN, CDR2 SYDVKM. DNA of the CDR3: TGTGCCAGCTCACGGGGCGGGAGAGGCACAGATACGCAGTATTTT. Translating gives CASSRGGRGTDTQYF.

The V call is TRBV30, the J call TRBJ2-7, with TRBD2 identical over 7 bases. Unmatched junction bases numbered 2, after V lost 0 bases and J lost 0 bases. The CDR3 is 14 amino acids. CDR1 GTSNPN and CDR2 SVGIG come from the germline V gene (reference sequence). The CDR3 region is CAWSVASGSYEQYF. In DNA form, the CDR3 reads TGTGCCTGGAGTGTGGCTAGCGGCTCCTACGAGCAGTACTTC.